Below are 5 T cell receptor beta chains sequenced from a single sample in a study of blood T cell repertoires in COVID-19. Some clones are missing from TCRdb's copy, which holds only in-frame ones; the method was immunoSEQ multiplex PCR. The sample holds more than 200,000 clones, 65% to 90% seen once. Sequencing was carried out using PBMCs or T cells enriched from blood (not recorded which). Receptors originate from a man aged 40-55 years who had recovered from COVID-19.

This clone has more than one count but fewer than ten. The J gene is TRBJ1-5, the V gene TRBV28; 12 bases agree with TRBD1. Losses at the gene ends were 7 bases for V and 7 bases for J; bases not matched to a gene: 20. The germline gives CDR1 MDHEN, CDR2 SYDVKM. The CDR3 is 19 amino acids. The CDR3 DNA reads TGTGCCAGCAACAACAATTATATCCGGGACAGGGGGCGAAGACAGCCCCAGCATTTT. This encodes CASNNNYIRDRGRRQPQHF.

This clone was counted a single time. The chain carries TRBV7-8 and TRBJ1-1; TRBD1 matches 9 bases. The CDR3 is 15 amino acids. V shed 4 bases, J shed 2 bases, and the junction held 5 bases outside the gene matches. CDR1 and CDR2 from the germline V gene are SGHVS and FQNEAQ. The CDR3 is CASSWATGGNTEAFF. As DNA, the CDR3 is TGTGCCAGCAGCTGGGCGACAGGGGGAAACACTGAAGCTTTCTTT.

J is TRBJ1-2 and V is TRBV18; tentatively, D is TRBD1 (5 bases). The CDR3 is 14 amino acids. CDR1 KGHSH and CDR2 LQKENI come from the germline V gene. V was cut by 2 bases and J by 4 bases, with 11 bases left in between. CDR3 sequence: CASSPTGGGYGYTF. The CDR3 bases are TGTGCCAGCTCACCAACGGGGGGAGGCTATGGCTACACCTTC.

This clone has only one observation. V usage is TRBV5-1 and J usage is TRBJ1-1; possible D gene TRBD1, 6 bases. The CDR3 spans 15 residues. Germline assignment: CDR1 SGHRS and CDR2 YFSETQ. The V end lost 4 bases, the J end lost 0 bases, and 13 bases lay between the germline ends. CDR3 amino acids: CASSPDGQLNTEAFF. The CDR3 nucleotides are TGCGCCAGCAGCCCTGACGGACAGTTGAACACTGAAGCTTTCTTT.

A few counts support this clone. This rearrangement joins TRBV11-2 to TRBJ1-4, with D unresolved. CDR3 length equals 13 residues. V lost 3 bases to trimming and J lost 3 bases, with 5 bases between them. Germline loops: CDR1 SGHAT, CDR2 FQNNGV. Here the CDR3 DNA reads TGTGCCAGCAGCTTCCGCGCTAATGAAAAACTGTTTTTT. Its protein is CASSFRANEKLFF.